The 16 T cell receptor beta chains below come from one sample, sequenced in a study of control samples from healthy donors and cancer patients. Method: immunoSEQ multiplex PCR; TCRdb's copy keeps in-frame clones and lacks some. The data show about 29,000 clones, roughly nine tenths seen once. The sequenced sample consisted of formalin-fixed, paraffin-embedded tissue. Receptor source: a female donor with melanoma.

CDR3: CASSLARANYQYPYEQYF. The CDR3 coding sequence is TGCGCCAGCAGCTTGGCCAGGGCAAACTACCAATACCCCTACGAGCAGTACTTC. The chain is built from TRBV5-1 and TRBJ2-7; possible D gene TRBD1, 5 bases. From germline, CDR1 is SGHRS and CDR2 YFSETQ. The V end was cut by 0 bases, the J end by 2 bases, with 21 bases between. The CDR3 contains 18 residues.

This chain connects TRBV11-2 to TRBJ2-5, with a tentative D call TRBD1 (6 bases). The CDR3 length is 12 residues. Looked up from germline, CDR1 is SGHAT and CDR2 is FQNNGV. Trimming left V 4 bases short and J 9 bases short, with 12 bases between. The CDR3 spells CASSSPRGSQYF. The DNA for the CDR3 is TGTGCCAGCAGCTCTCCGAGGGGGTCCCAGTACTTC.

V gene TRBV18 combines with J gene TRBJ2-7, with D perhaps given as TRBD1 or TRBD2 (5 bases each). V lost 5 bases, J lost 5 bases, and 13 bases lay in between. In germline, CDR1 is KGHSH, CDR2 LQKENI. The CDR3 length is 13 residues. CDR3 DNA: TGTGCCAGCTCAACCGGGGCCCAGGACGAGCAGTACTTC. This sequence encodes CASSTGAQDEQYF.

The J gene is TRBJ1-5, the V gene TRBV3-1 (or the pseudogene TRBV3-2); D not resolved. The CDR3 covers 14 residues. Trimming took off 0 bases at V and 4 bases at J, with 7 bases between the two ends. From germline, CDR1 is LGHDT and CDR2 YNNKEL (reference sequence). CDR3 nucleotides: TGTGCCAGCAGCCAAGACTTCACTAATCAGCCCCAGCATTTT. Residues: CASSQDFTNQPQHF.

This chain joins TRBV18 and TRBJ2-3; TRBD2 might be the D (6 bases). Germline lookup yields CDR1 KGHSH and CDR2 LQKENI. V shed 3 bases and J shed 7 bases, with 14 bases lying between them. The CDR3 is 14 amino acids. Here the CDR3 DNA reads TGTGCCAGCTCACCGGGCTCTAGCGAATATACGCAGTATTTT. It encodes CASSPGSSEYTQYF.

The rearrangement links TRBV11-2 to TRBJ1-3; 9 nucleotides agree with TRBD1. CDR1 SGHAT and CDR2 FQNNGV come from the germline V gene. V lost 5 bases to trimming and J lost 3 bases; unmatched junction nucleotides: 2. The CDR3 loop spans 14 amino acids. The CDR3 DNA sequence: TGTGCCAGCAGCCCGGGACAGGGTGGAAACACCATATATTTT. This sequence encodes CASSPGQGGNTIYF.

This clone was recorded only once. The gene calls are TRBV29-1 and TRBJ1-1; D is possibly TRBD1 (5 bases). Germline loops: CDR1 SQVTM, CDR2 ANQGSEA. The CDR3 runs to 11 residues. V was shortened by 5 bases and J by 4 bases, with 8 bases between the two germline ends. DNA for the CDR3: TGCAGCGTTCGCGGGGGCACTGAAGCTTTCTTT. This sequence encodes CSVRGGTEAFF.

The CDR3, as DNA: TGTGCCAGCTCGGGGGACCCCGATCAGCCCCAGCATTTT. This translates into CASSGDPDQPQHF. The genes are TRBV5-6 and TRBJ1-5; D may be TRBD1 (5 bases). The CDR3 sequence is 13 residues long. V was clipped by 7 bases and J by 5 bases, with 13 bases between them. The germline gives CDR1 SGHDT, CDR2 YYEEEE.

V is TRBV9 and J is TRBJ2-2; 13 positions agree with TRBD2. The CDR3 is made up of 16 amino acids. Germline CDR1 reads SGDLS; CDR2 reads YYNGEE. The V segment lost 3 bases and the J segment 7 bases; nucleotides outside the gene matches: 6. The CDR3 DNA is TGTGCCAGCAGCGCTGGACTAGCGGGAGCGGGCGGGGAGCTGTTTTTT. This translates into CASSAGLAGAGGELFF.

The V gene is TRBV24-1, the J gene TRBJ2-2, with a tentative D call TRBD2 (5 bases). CDR1 is KGHDR, CDR2 SFDVKD, per germline. Trimming removed 7 bases from V and 7 bases from J, with 9 bases in between. This CDR3 contains 12 residues. The CDR3 DNA is TGTGCCACCAGGGGAGAGTACGGGGAGCTGTTTTTT. Translation gives CATRGEYGELFF.

This chain connects TRBV7-2 to TRBJ2-7; the D call may be TRBD1 or TRBD2 (5 bases each). Germline V gene sequence: CDR1 SGHTA, CDR2 FQGNSA. Trimming removed 5 bases at V and 1 base at J, with 12 bases between. This CDR3 region has 14 residues. The DNA for the CDR3 is TGTGCCAGCAGCCCGGGACCGAAGTCCTACGAGCAGTACTTC. Protein sequence: CASSPGPKSYEQYF.

This rearrangement joins TRBV15 to TRBJ2-5; D may be TRBD1 (6 bases). The CDR3 is 18 residues long. Germline-derived CDR1 and CDR2 are LNHNV and YYDKDF (reference sequence). Trimming pared 3 bases from V and 2 bases from J, leaving 22 bases between. The CDR3: CATSSHPTGHMIQETQYF. As DNA, the CDR3 is TGTGCCACCAGCAGCCACCCAACAGGGCATATGATTCAAGAGACCCAGTACTTC.

The rearrangement links TRBV5-1 to TRBJ1-5; D possibly corresponds to TRBD1 (5 bases). V was shortened by 0 bases and J by 4 bases, with 14 bases between the two germline ends. This CDR3 region has 16 residues. Germline CDR1 is SGHRS and CDR2 is YFSETQ. CDR3: CASSLGTVGGNQPQHF. The CDR3 nucleotides are TGCGCCAGCAGCTTGGGTACAGTGGGGGGTAATCAGCCCCAGCATTTT.

The V call is TRBV9, the J call TRBJ2-2; D is unclear. The CDR3 loop spans 12 amino acids. Trimming took 4 bases from V and 7 from J, leaving 8 bases between them. Germline CDR1 reads SGDLS; CDR2 reads YYNGEE. Here the CDR3 reads CASSPKNGELFF. In nucleotides, the CDR3 is TGTGCCAGCAGCCCAAAAAACGGGGAGCTGTTTTTT.

The V and J genes are TRBV6-5 and TRBJ2-3; 7 bases match TRBD2. Germline V lookup: CDR1 MNHEY, CDR2 SVGAGI. With 6 bases clipped from V and 4 bases from J, the junction kept 10 bases outside the gene matches. CDR3 length equals 15 residues. The CDR3 loop reads CASRGTIGLSDTQYF. CDR3 DNA sequence: TGTGCCAGCAGGGGGACTATCGGGTTGTCAGATACGCAGTATTTT.

This clone appeared once. V usage is TRBV18 and J usage is TRBJ1-5; a weak D match, TRBD1 (6 bases). Looked up from germline, CDR1 is KGHSH and CDR2 is LQKENI. This CDR3 contains 14 residues. Deletions cut 2 bases from V and 4 bases from J, with 9 bases between. CDR3 DNA sequence: TGTGCCAGCTCACCAGCACAGGGAAATCAGCCCCAGCATTTT. Protein sequence: CASSPAQGNQPQHF.